Sequencing of this T cell receptor (beta chain) was carried out in a study of multiple sclerosis patients with progressive multifocal leukoencephalopathy. Per germline, CDR1 LGHNA and CDR2 YSLEER. The CDR3 is 13 residues long. Trimming left V 1 base short and J 7 bases short, with 5 bases between. Synthetic inline TR CDR3 controls covering all V-J pairings were spiked into each PCR. The data were produced by immunoSEQ multiplex PCR, yet TCRdb's version contains in-frame clones alone and is incomplete. Of tens of thousands of clones listed, approximately 85% are singletons. In the case of this clone: Its antigen is currently unknown.

Time point: time of PML onset. T3 blood samples were collected at the time of PML onset. Findings and caveats of the study: Whether JC virus or general immunocompromise explains the findings remained unclear. In most PML patients, TRB repertoires appeared less diverse by entropy.

The genes are TRBV4-3 and TRBJ1-6; D ambiguous. This receptor was obtained from a woman aged 30 to 39 with progressive multifocal leukoencephalopathy. Sequenced here: PBMCs, sampled from a patient treated with natalizumab. In nucleotides, the CDR3 is TGCGCCAGCAGCCAAGTTCAAAATTCACCCCTCCACTTT. It yields the protein CASSQVQNSPLHF.